This TCR beta chain is from a study of T cells in Graves' hyperthyroidism and ophthalmopathy. On the study more broadly: Any treatment followed the collection of peripheral blood at initial diagnosis.

TCR beta CDR3 sequences were amplified from RNA transcripts. The study used the HTBI primer set for a first-round RT-PCR of the TCR CDR3. TCRdb re-called the multiplex PCR reads with MiXCR, one entry per CDR3 protein. The repertoire holds about 640,000 distinct CDR3 sequences, with around 20% as singletons. The CDR3 is 13 amino acids. Trimming took 2 bases from V and 2 from J, leaving 7 bases between them. CDR1 and CDR2 from the germline V gene are GTSNPN and SVGIG (reference sequence). The authors obtained PBMCs from 7.5 to 10 ml of fresh peripheral blood. At least ten counts were recorded for this clonotype.

The chain combines TRBV30 with TRBJ1-3; D gene ambiguous. The material sequenced was blood. This TCR was sampled from a man aged 25 to 40 with Graves' ophthalmopathy. CDR3 protein: CAWSRMTGNTIYF. The CDR3, as DNA: TGTGCCTGGAGTCGGATGACTGGAAACACCATATATTTT.